The rows below give T cell receptor beta chains drawn from one sample of a study of T-cell memory formation after mild COVID-19. Each CDR3 protein is one row after TCRdb ran MiXCR on the 5' RACE reads. This table has about 200,000 distinct CDR3 sequences, around 16% appearing once. The sample consisted of PBMCs or a T cell subset sorted from them (not recorded which). These receptors came from an adult woman who had mild COVID-19 (a few samples of this study predate the infection). Cell type and time point are not known. Each CDR3 is given with its conserved first and last residue. The order of the fields is V gene, CDR3 length, J gene, CDR3 protein.

>TRBV6-2/TRBV6-3|14|TRBJ1-1
CASSYLGAGTEAFF
>TRBV7-9|14|TRBJ2-7
CASSLVWGTYEQYF
>TRBV24-1|16|TRBJ2-1
CATSDLELLQGSEQFF
>TRBV12-3/TRBV12-4|15|TRBJ2-5
CASSVGRGGEETQYF
>TRBV7-2|15|TRBJ2-7
CASSFGLGVTYEQYF
>TRBV6-1|15|TRBJ1-5
CASSLTGVGNQPQHF
>TRBV2|14|TRBJ2-7
CASSFRLEVGEQYF
>TRBV7-2|15|TRBJ2-1
CASSRDRKLYNEQFF
>TRBV5-1|15|TRBJ2-3
CASSLQGIYTDTQYF
>TRBV3-1|15|TRBJ1-2
CASSQDLEGGYGYTF
>TRBV10-3|13|TRBJ2-5
CAISPAEQETQYF
>TRBV7-9|15|TRBJ2-5
CASSFVGQVQETQYF
>TRBV10-3|16|TRBJ1-3
CAIRAQGRNSGNTIYF
>TRBV7-8|14|TRBJ1-6
CASSLRVSNSPLHF
>TRBV13|15|TRBJ1-2
CASSVRGAGNYGYTF
>TRBV7-8|14|TRBJ2-7
CASSLAVRDYEQYF
>TRBV5-8|15|TRBJ2-1
CASSLLAGALNEQFF
>TRBV5-1|17|TRBJ2-3
CASSLDPAGGITDTQYF
>TRBV12-3/TRBV12-4|13|TRBJ2-5
CASSPQDWETQYF
>TRBV12-3/TRBV12-4|14|TRBJ2-2
CASSLDVGPGELFF
>TRBV9|15|TRBJ2-2
CASSSGGPVTGELFF
>TRBV5-1|16|TRBJ2-7
CASSPSPSGESYEQYF
>TRBV6-5|16|TRBJ2-3
CASSLRTSGYTDTQYF
>TRBV3-1|14|TRBJ2-7
CASSQVSGKDEQYF
>TRBV5-5|13|TRBJ2-5
CASSWTGPETQYF
>TRBV6-5|15|TRBJ2-2
CASRTGTGITGELFF
>TRBV18|15|TRBJ2-7
CASSPRTGRTYEQYF
>TRBV18|14|TRBJ1-2
CASTSGTAYYGYTF
>TRBV5-6|15|TRBJ2-7
CASSPPGQPQEGQYF
>TRBV21-1|15|TRBJ2-3
CASSKSCKSTDTQYF
>TRBV9|14|TRBJ2-5
CASSVLAGVETQYF
>TRBV27|16|TRBJ2-3
CASSRVGQGAPNTQYF
>TRBV4-2|16|TRBJ2-5
CASSQDWNRGRETQYF
>TRBV12-3/TRBV12-4|14|TRBJ2-3
CASRERGVQDTQYF
>TRBV20-1|15|TRBJ2-3
CSARGTRSITDTQYF
>TRBV12-3/TRBV12-4|16|TRBJ2-1
CASSLGSLLKYNEQFF
>TRBV5-1|14|TRBJ2-1
CASSPMTGHNEQFF
>TRBV5-1|16|TRBJ2-7
CASSFLADRVTYEQYF
>TRBV29-1|15|TRBJ2-6
CSVVGSGSGANVLTF
>TRBV7-2|13|TRBJ2-5
CASSRTPLETQYF
>TRBV20-1|14|TRBJ1-3
CSAPTSNSGNTIYF
>TRBV7-7|14|TRBJ2-5
CASSLGGGGETQYF
>TRBV20-1|15|TRBJ2-3
CSVGAGLMITDTQYF
>TRBV7-2|16|TRBJ2-2
CASSPLAGVGTGELFF
>TRBV7-9|14|TRBJ2-1
CASTKTSGHNEQFF
>TRBV4-2|13|TRBJ1-2
CASSQDRGFDYTF
>TRBV12-3/TRBV12-4|16|TRBJ2-1
CASRLAGTSHYNEQFF
>TRBV3-1|13|TRBJ1-1
CASSQATGAEAFF
>TRBV7-2|16|TRBJ2-1
CASSPQTSGSGHEQFF
>TRBV29-1|14|TRBJ2-7
CSVVDRQRLYEQYF
>TRBV10-3|16|TRBJ2-5
CAISRGRLAGEETQYF
>TRBV12-5|13|TRBJ2-1
CASGGDGGNEQFF
>TRBV5-1|17|TRBJ2-3
CASSNGVTSGRTDTQYF
>TRBV12-3/TRBV12-4|15|TRBJ2-1
CASNPTSGGSNEQFF
>TRBV20-1|14|TRBJ2-7
CSARPPGQGREQYF